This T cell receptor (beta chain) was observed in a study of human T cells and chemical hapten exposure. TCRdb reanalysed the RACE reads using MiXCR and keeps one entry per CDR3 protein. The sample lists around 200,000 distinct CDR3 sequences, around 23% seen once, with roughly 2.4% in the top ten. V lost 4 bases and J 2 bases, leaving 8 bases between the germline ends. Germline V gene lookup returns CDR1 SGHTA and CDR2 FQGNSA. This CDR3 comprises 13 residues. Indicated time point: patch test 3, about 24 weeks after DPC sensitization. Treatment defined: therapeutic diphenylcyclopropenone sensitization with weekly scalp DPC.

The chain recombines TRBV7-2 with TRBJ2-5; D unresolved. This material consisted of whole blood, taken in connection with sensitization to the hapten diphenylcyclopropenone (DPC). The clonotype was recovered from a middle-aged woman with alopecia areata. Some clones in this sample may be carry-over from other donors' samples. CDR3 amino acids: CASSSYTQETQYF. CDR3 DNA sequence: TGTGCCAGCAGCTCGTATACTCAAGAGACCCAGTACTTC. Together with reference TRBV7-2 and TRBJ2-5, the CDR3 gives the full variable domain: GAGVSQSPSNKVTEKGKDVELRCDPISGHTALYWYRQSLGQGLEFLIYFQGNSAPDKSGLPSDRFSAERTGGSVSTLTIQRTQQEDSAVYLCASSSYTQETQYFGPGTRLLVL.